The 12 T cell receptor beta chains given below trace back to one sample, sequenced in a study. TCRdb re-derived calls from the 5' RACE reads in MiXCR, one entry per CDR3 protein. The table has some 44,000 distinct CDR3 sequences, 20% to 25% seen once. Cells sorted as Tregs were CD4+, CD25+ and CD127-/low. What was sequenced was Tregs sorted from blood. All receptors derive from a female donor with breast cancer.

This clonotype was seen a handful of times. V usage is TRBV6-1 and J usage is TRBJ2-7; no definite D call. This CDR3 is built from 14 residues. V was pared by 1 base and J by 3 bases, with 10 bases between. From germline, CDR1 is MNHNS and CDR2 SASEGT. CDR3 coding DNA: TGTGCCAGCAGTGAAGTTCCCGGCAGCTACGAGCAGTACTTC. Its protein is CASSEVPGSYEQYF.

This rearrangement joins TRBV10-3 to TRBJ2-5, with 7 bases fitting TRBD2. V shed 2 bases, J shed 6 bases, and the junction held 9 bases outside the gene matches. The CDR3 runs to 15 residues. The germline CDR1 and CDR2 sequences are ENHRY and SYGVKD. The CDR3 is CAISEIGGGSQTQYF. The CDR3 DNA follows: TGTGCCATCAGTGAGATCGGGGGAGGGTCGCAGACCCAGTACTTC.

V gene TRBV10-1 combines with J gene TRBJ2-2; TRBD1 might be the D (6 bases). V was shortened by 4 bases and J by 6 bases, with 12 bases between the two germline ends. The CDR3 runs 14 residues. Germline V CDR1 and CDR2: WNHNN, SYGVQD (reference sequence). Here the CDR3 DNA reads TGCGCCAGCAGTGGATACCGGACAGCCGGGGAGCTGTTTTTT. Translated: CASSGYRTAGELFF.

This clonotype was seen a handful of times. This chain links TRBV27 with TRBJ2-5, with a tentative D call TRBD1 (6 bases). The V gene lost 5 bases and the J gene lost 0 bases, with 19 bases spanning the gap. Germline-derived CDR1 and CDR2 are MNHEY and SMNVEV (reference sequence). The CDR3 is 17 residues long. The CDR3 coding sequence is TGTGCCAGCAGTCTCAGACCCGGGGACATGTACCAAGAGACCCAGTACTTC. This codes for CASSLRPGDMYQETQYF.

The chain recombines TRBV12-3 or TRBV12-4 with TRBJ2-5; no definite D call. The length of the CDR3 is 15 residues. Trimming cost V 2 bases and J 5 bases, with 15 bases left between them. In nucleotides, the CDR3 is TGTGCCAGCAGTTTATTTAACAGAAAGGAGGAGACCCAGTACTTC. As protein: CASSLFNRKEETQYF.

This clonotype appeared a few times. The chain uses TRBV11-1 and TRBJ2-7, with 9 bases fitting TRBD1. Trimming took 4 bases from V and 6 from J; bases not matched to a gene: 7. This CDR3 contains 14 residues. Germline loops: CDR1 SGHAT, CDR2 FQDESV (reference sequence). CDR3 bases: TGTGCCAGCAGCTCCGGGACAGGGCTTCTCGAGCAGTACTTC. This gives the protein CASSSGTGLLEQYF.

The chain recombines TRBV27 with TRBJ1-5, with D unclear. Trimming shortened V by 3 bases and J by 0 bases, and 9 bases separated the two germline ends. There are 15 residues in the CDR3. CDR1 and CDR2 from the germline V gene are MNHEY and SMNVEV (reference sequence). CDR3: CASSLVGYSNQPQHF. The CDR3 DNA sequence: TGTGCCAGCAGTTTGGTCGGCTATAGCAATCAGCCCCAGCATTTT.

This clonotype was detected many times. This chain uses TRBV9 with TRBJ2-7; 9 bases align to TRBD1. The germline V gene encodes CDR1 SGDLS and CDR2 YYNGEE. The CDR3 spans 18 residues. V was clipped by 0 bases and J by 5 bases; unmatched bases: 15. The CDR3 reads CASSVGSSLDWTGDEQYF. The CDR3 nucleotides are TGTGCCAGCAGCGTAGGGAGCTCCCTAGACTGGACAGGGGACGAGCAGTACTTC.

The chain couples TRBV12-3 or TRBV12-4 to TRBJ1-3; D remains ambiguous. The V end was cut by 5 bases, the J end by 0 bases, with 8 bases between. The CDR3 extends over 14 amino acids. CDR3 in amino acids: CASSTRASGNTIYF. The CDR3 DNA is TGTGCCAGCAGTACTCGGGCCTCTGGAAACACCATATATTTT.

This clonotype was detected only a few times. The chain couples TRBV4-1 to TRBJ2-1, with 8 bases identical to TRBD1. V was pared by 1 base and J by 8 bases, with 10 bases of the junction left unmatched. The CDR3 has 16 amino acids. CDR1 is MGHRA, CDR2 YSYEKL, per germline. Here the CDR3 DNA reads TGCGCCAGCAGCCAAGGGAAAATCAGGGGGCACGATGAGCAGTTCTTC. Amino acid sequence: CASSQGKIRGHDEQFF.

Concerning this clonotype: Relative to the germline gene, one junction end is altered; a read error may explain this. CDR3: CASSPLAHMNTEALF. The CDR3 DNA sequence: TGCGCCAGCAGCCCTCTGGCTCATATGAACACTGAAGCTCTCTTT. The chain uses TRBV4-1 and TRBJ1-1; D is undetermined. The CDR3 covers 15 residues. Germline assignment: CDR1 MGHRA and CDR2 YSYEKL.

This clonotype showed up many times. The CDR3: CSARDLTDGLETQYF. The CDR3, as DNA: TGCAGTGCTAGGGATCTCACTGACGGGCTTGAGACCCAGTACTTC. The rearrangement joins TRBV20-1 to TRBJ2-5, with D unclear. The V gene lost 3 bases and the J gene lost 5 bases, with 19 bases spanning the gap. The CDR3 has 15 residues. CDR1 DFQATT and CDR2 SNEGSKA come from the germline V gene (reference sequence).